One and the same sample provided the 30 T cell receptor beta chains below, sequenced in a study of cytomegalovirus exposure and HLA in healthy donors listed by TCRdb under 2017. The protocol used for the library was the immunoSEQ multiplex PCR assay. For the multiplex PCR, a mixture combining 60 forward primers for TCR Vbeta segments and 13 reverse primers for TCR Jbeta segments was used. TCRdb's version of the immuneACCESS table is confined to in-frame rearrangements and falls short of the full clone set. An unresolved V gene accounts for under half of the shortfall where checked; the remainder is of unknown origin. This specimen's table enumerates 200,000 to 250,000 clones. The ten most abundant clones make up 0.75% to 1% of the sample. The sequencing input was PBMCs. The receptors were gathered from a woman aged 25 to 39 in good health and CMV-seropositive.

This chain joins TRBV10-1 and TRBJ2-3; D might be TRBD2 (5 bases). This CDR3 comprises 14 residues. Trimming took off 3 bases at V and 1 base at J, with 8 bases between the two ends. From germline, CDR1 is WNHNN and CDR2 SYGVQD (reference sequence). CDR3 nucleotides: TGCGCCAGCAGTGAATGGAGGCGCACAGATACGCAGTATTTT. It yields the protein CASSEWRRTDTQYF.

The V and J genes are TRBV19 and TRBJ1-2; the match to TRBD1 covers 9 bases. Looked up from germline, CDR1 is LNHDA and CDR2 is SQIVND (reference sequence). The CDR3 covers 15 residues. V shed 9 bases and J 2 bases; nucleotides not matched to a gene: 10. The CDR3 DNA reads TGTGCCAGCACCACCACCGGGACAGGGAACTATGGCTACACCTTC. Its translation: CASTTTGTGNYGYTF.

The genes are TRBV5-1 and TRBJ1-6, with D tentatively TRBD1 (5 bases). The germline gives CDR1 SGHRS, CDR2 YFSETQ. The CDR3 loop spans 16 amino acids. The V end lost 1 base, the J end lost 7 bases, and 15 bases lay between the germline ends. In DNA form, the CDR3 reads TGCGCCAGCAGCTTGTCTTCGGGGGGTGGCAATTCACCCCTCCACTTT. Protein product: CASSLSSGGGNSPLHF.

V gene TRBV18 combines with J gene TRBJ1-4; D gene ambiguous. Trimming removed 3 bases from V and 6 bases from J, with 5 bases in between. CDR3 length: 12 amino acids. CDR1 is KGHSH and CDR2 is LQKENI in the germline V gene. The CDR3 DNA sequence: TGTGCCAGCTCACCGGCGGATGAAAAACTGTTTTTT. It encodes CASSPADEKLFF.

This chain joins TRBV6-5 and TRBJ2-3; TRBD1 is a possible D gene (5 bases). Germline V CDR1 and CDR2: MNHEY, SVGAGI. The CDR3 is 12 residues long. V gave up 5 bases and J gave up 6 bases, with 9 bases separating them. CDR3 nucleotide sequence: TGTGCCAGCAGTGAACAGGAGGATACGCAGTATTTT. It specifies CASSEQEDTQYF.

V gene TRBV28 combines with J gene TRBJ1-5; D may be TRBD1 (5 bases). Germline CDR1 and CDR2: MDHEN and SYDVKM. CDR3 size: 14 residues. The V gene lost 5 bases and the J gene lost 0 bases, with 8 bases spanning the gap. The CDR3 DNA is TGTGCCAGCAGTCCCGGGGGTAGCAATCAGCCCCAGCATTTT. Its protein product is CASSPGGSNQPQHF.

The V call is TRBV28, the J call TRBJ1-1; D not certain. This CDR3 contains 13 residues. The V end was cut by 7 bases, the J end by 1 base, with 10 bases between. CDR1 and CDR2 from the germline V gene are MDHEN and SYDVKM. The CDR3 region is CASKRFANTEAFF. DNA for the CDR3: TGTGCCAGCAAACGGTTTGCGAACACTGAAGCTTTCTTT.

V and J are TRBV28 and TRBJ2-1, with D possibly TRBD2 on 7 matching bases. The length of the CDR3 is 13 residues. V lost 5 bases, J lost 9 bases, and 14 bases lay in between. Germline V gene sequence: CDR1 MDHEN, CDR2 SYDVKM. This chain's CDR3 is CASSGGAGAEQFF. The CDR3 DNA sequence: TGTGCCAGCAGTGGGGGGGCGGGAGCTGAGCAGTTCTTC.

The rearrangement joins TRBV4-1 to TRBJ2-7; 8 bases match TRBD1. The CDR3 runs to 15 residues. CDR1 is MGHRA, CDR2 YSYEKL, per germline. The ends lost 4 bases at V and 6 bases at J; junction bases unmatched: 11. CDR3 sequence reads: CASSLEGTGAGEQYF. CDR3 nucleotide sequence: TGCGCCAGCAGCCTAGAAGGGACAGGCGCGGGCGAGCAGTACTTC.

The chain links TRBV7-2 to TRBJ1-4; 7 positions agree with TRBD1. J lost 8 bases, V lost 4 bases, and 10 bases had no gene match. The germline CDR1 and CDR2 sequences are SGHTA and FQGNSA. The CDR3 is made up of 15 amino acids. The CDR3 sequence: CASSSSRGREEKLFF. DNA of the CDR3: TGTGCCAGCAGCTCGAGTAGGGGGCGCGAGGAAAAACTGTTTTTT.

The chain is built from TRBV19 and TRBJ1-3; the D is unclear. Germline V gene data show CDR1 as LNHDA and CDR2 as SQIVND (reference sequence). With 8 bases removed from V and 0 bases from J, the gap between germline ends came to 11 bases. This CDR3 spans 14 amino acids. DNA of the CDR3: TGTGCCAGTTCCTCGGGGTACTCTGGAAACACCATATATTTT. It codes for CASSSGYSGNTIYF.

The chain links TRBV5-6 to TRBJ1-2; 11 nucleotides line up with TRBD1. V lost 3 bases to trimming and J lost 5 bases; unmatched junction nucleotides: 3. The germline V gene encodes CDR1 SGHDT and CDR2 YYEEEE. This CDR3 is 14 amino acids long. CDR3 nucleotides: TGTGCCAGCAGCTCTGGACAGGGGGCGTATGGCTACACCTTC. Encoded protein: CASSSGQGAYGYTF.

This CDR3 reads CASSWSGGSEQFF. CDR3 coding DNA: TGTGCCAGTAGTTGGTCAGGGGGCTCGGAGCAGTTCTTC. The chain is built from TRBV19 and TRBJ2-1, with 8 nucleotides matching TRBD1. CDR1 and CDR2 from the germline V gene are LNHDA and SQIVND (reference sequence). Trimming at V came to 5 bases and at J to 10 bases, leaving 7 bases not matched to a gene. The length of the CDR3 is 13 residues.

The CDR3 nucleotides read TGCGCCAGCAGCTTGGGACTAGCGGACGAGCAGTACTTC. Its translation is CASSLGLADEQYF. This chain links TRBV5-1 with TRBJ2-7, with 9 bases aligning to TRBD2. This CDR3 contains 13 residues. J was trimmed by 5 bases and V by 0 bases; bases with no gene match: 0. Germline CDR1 is SGHRS and CDR2 is YFSETQ. Based on the CDR3 plus reference TRBV5-1 and TRBJ2-7, the full variable domain is KAGVTQTPRYLIKTRGQQVTLSCSPISGHRSVSWYQQTPGQGLQFLFEYFSETQRNKGNFPGRFSGRQFSNSRSEMNVSTLELGDSALYLCASSLGLADEQYFGPGTRLTVT.

The J gene is TRBJ1-1, the V gene TRBV5-1, with a possible D match to TRBD1 (5 bases). Germline CDR1 and CDR2: SGHRS and YFSETQ. V lost 0 bases and J 4 bases, leaving 13 bases between the germline ends. There are 15 residues in the CDR3. In nucleotides, the CDR3 is TGCGCCAGCAGCTTGGCCAATACGGGGGGCACTGAAGCTTTCTTT. Translated, it gives CASSLANTGGTEAFF.

The J gene is TRBJ2-7, the V gene TRBV10-1, with 7 bases identical to TRBD1. V was pared by 0 bases and J by 3 bases, with 5 bases of the junction left unmatched. Germline V CDR1 and CDR2: WNHNN, SYGVQD (reference sequence). The CDR3 runs to 15 residues. DNA of the CDR3: TGCGCCAGCAGTGAGTCGATCGGACAGGACTACGAGCAGTACTTC. This codes for CASSESIGQDYEQYF.

The chain uses TRBV4-1 and TRBJ2-1; TRBD2 matches 12 bases. Per germline, CDR1 MGHRA and CDR2 YSYEKL. There are 15 residues in the CDR3. After removal of 2 bases from V and 4 bases from J, the junction contained 0 bases not matched to a gene. CDR3 protein: CASSQLAGGYNEQFF. The CDR3 coding sequence is TGCGCCAGCAGCCAACTAGCGGGAGGGTACAATGAGCAGTTCTTC.

The CDR3 DNA follows: TGTGCCAGCAGAGGACTGTCCGCAGATACGCAGTATTTT. Protein: CASRGLSADTQYF. This chain links TRBV6-5 with TRBJ2-3; D is possibly TRBD2 (5 bases). Per germline, CDR1 MNHEY and CDR2 SVGAGI. The V gene lost 6 bases and the J gene lost 4 bases, with 11 bases spanning the gap. The CDR3 is 13 residues long.

J is TRBJ1-3 and V is TRBV7-9; TRBD1 aligns across 7 bases. The ends lost 0 bases at V and 0 bases at J; junction bases unmatched: 5. The germline gives CDR1 SEHNR, CDR2 FQNEAQ (reference sequence). The CDR3 has 17 residues. This CDR3 reads CASSLAGTANSGNTIYF. The CDR3 nucleotides read TGTGCCAGCAGCTTAGCCGGGACAGCAAACTCTGGAAACACCATATATTTT.

This rearrangement joins TRBV5-1 to TRBJ2-7; D is possibly TRBD2 (7 bases). Germline V gene data show CDR1 as SGHRS and CDR2 as YFSETQ. The CDR3 runs to 14 residues. The V end lost 4 bases, the J end lost 0 bases, and 11 bases lay between the germline ends. CDR3 DNA sequence: TGCGCCAGCAGCGGGGGGGACAACTCCTACGAGCAGTACTTC. Translation gives CASSGGDNSYEQYF.

This chain links TRBV7-8 with TRBJ2-7; 8 bases map to TRBD2. The length of the CDR3 is 16 residues. Losses at the gene ends were 5 bases for V and 0 bases for J; bases not matched to a gene: 9. CDR1 SGHVS and CDR2 FQNEAQ come from the germline V gene. This CDR3 is CASSPTAGGRSYEQYF. The CDR3, as DNA: TGTGCCAGCAGCCCCACGGCGGGAGGTCGCTCCTACGAGCAGTACTTC.

The chain links TRBV7-2 to TRBJ2-7; D is possibly TRBD1 (5 bases). CDR3 length: 13 amino acids. V dropped 8 bases and J dropped 4 bases, with 15 bases sitting between them. CDR1 and CDR2 (germline): SGHTA, FQGNSA. The CDR3 nucleotides are TGTGCCAGCGGGGCACAATCGACTTACGAGCAGTACTTC. It encodes CASGAQSTYEQYF.

V usage is TRBV19 and J usage is TRBJ1-2; TRBD1 matches at 10 bases. Germline loops: CDR1 LNHDA, CDR2 SQIVND (reference sequence). The CDR3 spans 15 residues. J was trimmed by 7 bases and V by 6 bases; bases with no gene match: 11. The CDR3 loop reads CASREPGTGVIGYTF. The CDR3, as DNA: TGTGCCAGTAGGGAACCCGGGACAGGGGTAATTGGCTACACCTTC.

CDR3 nucleotide sequence: TGTGCCATCAGTGAGTCGGCAGGGTACTATGGCTACACCTTC. Its translation: CAISESAGYYGYTF. The V gene is TRBV10-3, the J gene TRBJ1-2, with D maybe TRBD1 (5 bases). Germline assignment: CDR1 ENHRY and CDR2 SYGVKD. This CDR3 region has 14 residues. Trimming took off 0 bases at V and 3 bases at J, with 8 bases between the two ends.

The chain couples TRBV6-1 to TRBJ2-7; D is possibly TRBD2 (5 bases). Germline CDR1 MNHNS, CDR2 SASEGT. V lost 2 bases and J 2 bases, leaving 13 bases between the germline ends. The CDR3 runs to 15 residues. The DNA for the CDR3 is TGTGCCAGCAGTGAACGGGTGGAGGCCCCCTACGAGCAGTACTTC. It codes for CASSERVEAPYEQYF.

The chain uses TRBV7-8 and TRBJ2-3; 10 bases map to TRBD2. The V gene's germline CDR1 is SGHVS and CDR2 FQNEAQ. V dropped 4 bases and J dropped 2; count of bases not matched to a gene: 3. The CDR3 spans 15 residues. In DNA form, the CDR3 reads TGTGCCAGCAGCTCTAGCGGGGGTTACACAGATACGCAGTATTTT. It yields the protein CASSSSGGYTDTQYF.

The chain joins TRBV29-1 to TRBJ2-2; tentatively, D is TRBD2 (5 bases). The germline gives CDR1 SQVTM, CDR2 ANQGSEA. Trimming left V 3 bases short and J 1 base short, with 12 bases between. The CDR3 length is 15 residues. In DNA, the CDR3 is TGCAGCGTTGATGTGGGAGCAGGGAACACCGGGGAGCTGTTTTTT. Its protein is CSVDVGAGNTGELFF.

V usage is TRBV5-1 and J usage is TRBJ1-1; 9 bases agree with TRBD1. V shed 2 bases, J shed 5 bases, and the junction held 10 bases outside the gene matches. In germline, CDR1 is SGHRS, CDR2 YFSETQ. The CDR3 extends over 16 amino acids. In DNA, the CDR3 is TGCGCCAGCAGCTTAACCGAGACAGGGGGGGGAACTGAAGCTTTCTTT. Protein: CASSLTETGGGTEAFF.

This chain joins TRBV28 and TRBJ1-1, with D possibly being TRBD1 (5 bases). There are 16 residues in the CDR3. The germline gives CDR1 MDHEN, CDR2 SYDVKM. Trimming left V 3 bases short and J 5 bases short, with 19 bases between. The CDR3 DNA is TGTGCCAGCAGTTTTAACAGGATGTGGAGTGGAACTGAAGCTTTCTTT. Its protein is CASSFNRMWSGTEAFF. Filled out from reference TRBV28 and TRBJ1-1, the complete variable domain reads DVKVTQSSRYLVKRTGEKVFLECVQDMDHENMFWYRQDPGLGLRLIYFSYDVKMKEKGDIPEGYSVSREKKERFSLILESASTNQTSMYLCASSFNRMWSGTEAFFGQGTRLTVV.

CDR3 coding DNA: TGCGCCAGCAGGCCTGGGGACAGCAACAATCAGCCCCAGCATTTT. Amino acid sequence: CASRPGDSNNQPQHF. V gene TRBV4-1 combines with J gene TRBJ1-5, with TRBD1 matching 7 bases. This CDR3 comprises 15 residues. V shed 6 bases, J shed 3 bases, and the junction held 8 bases outside the gene matches. The germline V gene encodes CDR1 MGHRA and CDR2 YSYEKL.